This T cell receptor (beta chain) was recovered during a study of Tregs in tolerant kidney transplant recipients. The study, taken as a whole, reports: Tolerant patients' donor-specific Tregs expanded beyond overall Tregs, suggesting antigen-driven growth. Findings come from small patient numbers and require larger validation. Biological reproducibility was not directly addressed in this study.

This CDR3 has 14 amino acids. Trimming pared 1 base from V and 7 bases from J, leaving 14 bases between. Germline V gene data show CDR1 as SGHTA and CDR2 as FQGNSA. On this clone: Its antigen remains unknown.

Generated by immunoSEQ multiplex PCR, the TCRdb table keeps only in-frame clones and is missing some. The sample comprises about 15,000 clones, more than 50% of which are singletons, and 3.3% rests with the top ten. After approximately six days with irradiated graft donor PBMCs, CFSE-labeled recipient PBMCs were FACS-sorted. The source material was CD4+ T cells from blood cultured with allogeneic cells, sampled before the transplant. The TCR was taken from a human patient who received a combined kidney and bone marrow transplant. The chain couples TRBV7-2 to TRBJ2-7; D might be TRBD2 (5 bases). Here the CDR3 reads CASSLGSLAYEQYF. The CDR3 nucleotides are TGTGCCAGCAGCTTAGGCTCCCTAGCTTATGAGCAGTACTTC.